This T cell receptor (beta chain) was sequenced for a study of post-analysis software for immune sequencing data. Every TCR beta cDNA library bore unique molecular identifiers. TCRdb ran MiXCR on the PCR reads and lists one entry per CDR3 protein. This table has 380,000 or so distinct CDR3 sequences, roughly 30% appearing once. This clonotype was detected only a few times. Its antigen remains unknown. Study-wide points: Controls had significantly higher normalized Chao1 diversity than multiple sclerosis patients. Elevated frequency relative to controls characterized roughly five TRBV segments in patients, TRBV5-6, TRBV5-1 and TRBV20-1 among them.

Germline V lookup: CDR1 MNHNS, CDR2 SASEGT. Trimming shortened V by 8 bases and J by 4 bases, and 14 bases separated the two germline ends. The CDR3 is 13 residues long. The chain uses TRBV6-1 and TRBJ1-2; no clear D gene. Sequences were obtained from blood. This sequence originates from a girl under 18 with multiple sclerosis. The CDR3 loop is CASLLLEFYGYTF. In nucleotides, the CDR3 is TGTGCCAGCCTTTTGTTGGAGTTCTATGGCTACACCTTC.